This TCR beta chain appears in the sequencing data of a study of beta chain features in type 1 diabetes (dated by TCRdb to the late 2010s). With regard to the full study: No differences in mean age, gender distribution, total cell number or subset yield were found between patients and healthy donors. A total of approximately 100 million sorted cells were examined across all samples, and the number of cells per subset was strongly correlated with RNA yield. In the study, TCRB repertoires of sorted circulating CD4+ T cell subsets from recently diagnosed type 1 diabetes patients were compared with those of matched healthy donors. Regulatory and stem cell-like memory subsets were isolated from only 8 patients and about 8 healthy donors, whereas naive and central memory subsets came from all 30 or so donors. On the study overall, not on this receptor specifically: At VDJ recombination sites, type 1 diabetes patients had fewer insertions and more deleted nucleotides, which implies abnormalities in thymic rearrangement. Sequencing cDNA rather than genomic DNA could over-represent highly expressing activated cells, although activation and CD3 levels did not differ between groups. HLA sub-analyses involved small numbers of individuals, so any influence of HLA type on TCRB rearrangement remained unresolved. Naive, central memory and regulatory TCRB repertoires appeared to be more similar among patients than among healthy donors. Shorter templates might be favored by PCR, yet because patient and control samples were amplified and corrected together, any such skew would affect both groups equally. In all four CD4+ subsets, TCRB CDR3 length was moderately but significantly shorter in type 1 diabetes patients.

V is cut by 1 base and J by 4 bases, and the space between the germline ends is 10 bases. Taken from cysteine to phenylalanine, the CDR3 has 14 residues. Left in the record is the CDR3 DNA by itself, 42 bases read in frame from the first base. The germline V gene yields SGDLS for CDR1 and YYNGEE for CDR2. Each donor gave one peripheral blood draw, averaging around 120 mL, which was collected into heparinised tubes. A BD FACSAria II was used to sort naive, central memory, regulatory and stem cell-like memory CD4+ T cells with a panel that included CD45RO, CCR7, CD25, CD127, CD95 and CD27. Purity was above 95% for every sorted population. PBMCs were isolated right away by Lymphoprep density gradient centrifugation and were stained directly, without culture. To minimize batch effects, samples were stained and sorted in pairs, one healthy donor with one patient per experiment. On this clone itself: The target of this receptor is not known. No much larger clone exists at a distance of one base, and base qualities are not known.

The entire amount of isolated RNA was reverse transcribed using the High Capacity cDNA Reverse Transcription Kit, so the sequenced TCRB transcripts were expressed ones. Naive, central memory and regulatory T cell samples underwent deep immunoSEQ sequencing, averaging about 3.57 million total reads per sample. Sorted cells were lysed in RLT buffer and RNA was extracted with DNase-treated RNeasy Micro or Mini kits, depending on cell number. To prevent cross-contamination, each cell subset was processed individually, whereas patient and healthy donor samples were processed jointly. TCRB sequences were amplified from cDNA with the immunoSEQ multiplex PCR, producing 87-bp fragments spanning the CDR3 region. Sequencing of the amplicons was done on the Illumina HiSeq platform. Per the authors' processing: Synthetic template baselines were used to correct PCR bias computationally, reads within Hamming distance 2 were collapsed, and singletons that could not be merged were discarded. Reads were aligned against IMGT so that V, D and J genes, CDR3 length and insertions or deletions at six rearrangement sites could be assigned. Within each subset, clonotype counts were normalized to sorted cell number, and only after that were true diversity and Gini coefficients computed with the tcR R package. The overlap coefficient, calculated on TCRB nucleotide sequences, was used to measure repertoire sharing. Out-of-frame TCRB sequences from naive cells were analyzed as a proxy for the pre-selection repertoire. TCRdb stores this immuneACCESS table with in-frame sequences only. Part of the clones is absent; in the studies checked, under half of the shortfall reflects unresolved V genes, and no reason is known for the rest. V and J calls and clone size are given by that table; D and trimming were obtained from the DNA. For this sample there are about 640,000 clones; around 12% appear just once. The ten largest make up more than 0.09% of the sample.

The sample taken for sequencing was naive CD4+ T cells from blood. This specimen's cell subset or site label, per the study, means: true naive CD4+ T cells. The sequence was collected from a man between 25 and 39 years old with type 1 diabetes. The chain is made from TRBV9 and TRBJ2-3; perhaps TRBD2 is the D gene, with 5 bases matching. The bases read TGTGCCAGCAGCGTACTAGCAGTGGCAGATACGCAGTATTTT. This codes for CASSVLAVADTQYF. Supplemented by the reference TRBV9 and TRBJ2-3 proteins around the CDR3, the complete variable domain is DSGVTQTPKHLITATGQRVTLRCSPRSGDLSVYWYQQSLDQGLQFLIQYYNGEERAKGNILERFSAQQFPDLHSELNLSSLELGDSALYFCASSVLAVADTQYFGPGTRLTVL.